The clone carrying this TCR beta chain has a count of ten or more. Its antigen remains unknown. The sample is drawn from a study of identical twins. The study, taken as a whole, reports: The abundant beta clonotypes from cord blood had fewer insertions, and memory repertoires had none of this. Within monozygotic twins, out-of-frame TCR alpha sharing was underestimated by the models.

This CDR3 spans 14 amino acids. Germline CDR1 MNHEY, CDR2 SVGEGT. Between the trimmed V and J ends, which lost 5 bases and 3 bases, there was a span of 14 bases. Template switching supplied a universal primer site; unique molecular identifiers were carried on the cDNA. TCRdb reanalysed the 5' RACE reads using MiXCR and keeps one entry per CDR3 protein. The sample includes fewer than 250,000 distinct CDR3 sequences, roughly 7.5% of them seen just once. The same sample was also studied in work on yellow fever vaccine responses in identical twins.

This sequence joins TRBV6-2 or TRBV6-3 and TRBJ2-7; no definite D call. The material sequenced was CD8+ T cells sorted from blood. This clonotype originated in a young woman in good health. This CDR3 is CASSNDRVGYEQYV. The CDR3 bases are TGTGCCAGCAGTAACGATCGGGTGGGCTACGAGCAGTACGTC.